What follows are 13 T cell receptor beta chains derived from one specimen sequenced in a study of blood T cells in healthy people across ages. It was with a sample-barcoded 5' primer and a J-beta primer mix that a second PCR of about 6 to 11 cycles was run. Via MiXCR, TCRdb re-called the 5' RACE reads, giving one row per CDR3 protein. The table records roughly 1.9 million distinct CDR3 sequences, 30% to 40% of them present only once. The sample comprised blood. The receptors originated from a human donor in good health.

The chain couples TRBV28 to TRBJ2-7; 8 nucleotides match TRBD2. V was pared by 5 bases and J by 3 bases, with 9 bases of the junction left unmatched. This CDR3 has 15 residues. Per the germline V gene, CDR1 is MDHEN and CDR2 is SYDVKM. CDR3 coding DNA: TGTGCCAGCAGTCAAGCGGGGGCCCTCGTCTACGAGCAGTACTTC. Its protein product is CASSQAGALVYEQYF.

The chain has TRBV4-3 and TRBJ1-3; maybe TRBD1 (5 bases). The CDR3 contains 18 residues. V was clipped by 2 bases and J by 1 base, with 18 bases between them. The germline V gene encodes CDR1 LGHNA and CDR2 YSLEER. CDR3 region: CASSQPTGAGGSGNTIYF. The CDR3 nucleotides read TGCGCCAGCAGCCAACCTACGGGAGCCGGGGGGTCTGGAAACACCATATATTTT.

The V and J genes are TRBV24-1 and TRBJ2-1; D unclear. V was shortened by 4 bases and J by 5 bases, with 5 bases between the two germline ends. This CDR3 is 12 amino acids long. Germline loops: CDR1 KGHDR, CDR2 SFDVKD. CDR3 sequence (DNA): TGTGCCACCAGTGAGGTGGACAATGAGCAGTTCTTC. As protein: CATSEVDNEQFF.

There are a few counts of this clonotype. Written as DNA, the CDR3 is TGCGCCAGCAGCTCCTCCGGGGTCGAGCAGTACTTC. Its protein product is CASSSSGVEQYF. The chain joins TRBV5-1 to TRBJ2-7, with D perhaps TRBD2 (5 bases). Trimming cost V 3 bases and J 6 bases, with 10 bases left between them. There are 12 residues in the CDR3. Germline CDR1 reads SGHRS; CDR2 reads YFSETQ.

V and J are TRBV12-3 or TRBV12-4 and TRBJ2-3; D possibly corresponds to TRBD2 (5 bases). CDR3 length: 12 residues. The germline V and J ends were trimmed by 8 bases and 8 bases, with 14 bases remaining between them. CDR3 in amino acids: CASGGRGGTQYF. In nucleotides, the CDR3 is TGTGCCAGCGGAGGTCGTGGCGGTACGCAGTATTTT.

This clonotype was recorded once. This chain connects TRBV5-1 to TRBJ2-1; maybe TRBD2 (7 bases). The CDR3 contains 16 residues. V lost 0 bases and J 8 bases, leaving 18 bases between the germline ends. CDR1 SGHRS and CDR2 YFSETQ come from the germline V gene. CDR3 bases: TGCGCCAGCAGCTTGGTCGCCGGGGGGCGCGAAGATGAGCAGTTCTTC. Translating it yields CASSLVAGGREDEQFF.

The rearrangement uses TRBV28 and TRBJ2-3; 11 positions agree with TRBD2. The CDR3 has 15 amino acids. Germline lookup yields CDR1 MDHEN and CDR2 SYDVKM. V lost 5 bases and J lost 6; bases outside the gene matches: 7. CDR3: CASSLTSGGDDTQYF. CDR3 nucleotide sequence: TGTGCCAGCAGTCTTACTAGCGGGGGTGACGATACGCAGTATTTT.

Notes on this clonotype: At one boundary the junction diverges from the germline segment, which might be a read error. This chain uses TRBV10-3 with TRBJ1-6; D might be TRBD1 (6 bases). Germline lookup yields CDR1 ENHRY and CDR2 SYGVKD. The CDR3 loop spans 17 amino acids. The CDR3 DNA reads as TGTACCATCAGTGAAAACGTCCCGGGGCAGGGGTATTCACCTCTCCACTTT. This codes for CTISENVPGQGYSPLHF.

Only a few counts were recorded for this clonotype. The V call is TRBV20-1, the J call TRBJ2-5; the D gene is possibly TRBD1 (5 bases). The CDR3 length is 13 residues. V lost 4 bases, J lost 5 bases, and 14 bases lay in between. Germline CDR1 and CDR2: DFQATT and SNEGSKA (reference sequence). The CDR3 DNA reads as TGCAGTGCTACCCCAGGGCTTAAGGAGACCCAGTACTTC. Protein sequence: CSATPGLKETQYF.

This rearrangement joins TRBV13 to TRBJ2-1; TRBD1 matches at 7 bases. Germline V CDR1 and CDR2: PRHDT, FYEKMQ (reference sequence). With V trimmed by 5 bases and J by 4 bases, 5 bases remained unmatched. This CDR3 comprises 14 residues. DNA for the CDR3: TGTGCCAGCAGCGACCGGGACAGATACAATGAGCAGTTCTTC. Its protein is CASSDRDRYNEQFF.

There are a few counts of this clonotype. The chain uses TRBV24-1 and TRBJ1-5, with D perhaps TRBD1 (5 bases). Germline values: CDR1 KGHDR, CDR2 SFDVKD. The CDR3 totals 15 residues. V was pared by 4 bases and J by 4 bases, with 13 bases between. CDR3 amino acids: CATSESPDKNQPQHF. The CDR3 DNA reads TGTGCCACCAGTGAATCGCCGGACAAGAATCAGCCCCAGCATTTT.

There are a few counts of this clonotype. The chain employs TRBV7-9 and TRBJ1-2; 7 bases agree with TRBD1. The V segment lost 1 base and the J segment 4 bases; nucleotides outside the gene matches: 9. This CDR3 spans 16 amino acids. From germline, CDR1 is SEHNR and CDR2 FQNEAQ (reference sequence). The CDR3 spells CASSLDSGDSIYGYTF. The CDR3 DNA sequence: TGTGCCAGCAGCTTAGATTCGGGGGACAGCATCTATGGCTACACCTTC.

As for this clonotype: Being one base from a much bigger clone, this may be a read error. The J gene is TRBJ2-5, the V gene TRBV20-1; D gene unclear. V was shortened by 8 bases and J by 2 bases, with 12 bases between the two germline ends. This CDR3 has 12 residues. CDR1 and CDR2 from the germline V gene are DFQATT and SNEGSKA (reference sequence). The CDR3 nucleotides are TGCAGTACCAGACTGCTACAAGAGACCCAGTACTTC. Its protein product is CSTRLLQETQYF.